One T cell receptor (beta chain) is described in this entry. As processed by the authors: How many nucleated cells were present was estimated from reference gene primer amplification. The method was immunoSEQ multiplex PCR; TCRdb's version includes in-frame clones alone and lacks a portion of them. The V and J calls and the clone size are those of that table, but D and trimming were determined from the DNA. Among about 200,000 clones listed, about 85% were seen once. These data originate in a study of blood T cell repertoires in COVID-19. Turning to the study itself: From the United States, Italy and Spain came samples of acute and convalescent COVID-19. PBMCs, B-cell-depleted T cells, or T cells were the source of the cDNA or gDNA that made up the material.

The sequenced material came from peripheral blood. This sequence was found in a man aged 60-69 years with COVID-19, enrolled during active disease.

The DNA of the CDR3 is TGTGCCAGCAGCCGCTCTCGGAGTACAGATACGCAGTATTTT. Its translation is CASSRSRSTDTQYF. The rearrangement uses TRBV7-2 and TRBJ2-3; no definite D call. Germline V gene sequence: CDR1 SGHTA, CDR2 FQGNSA. There are 14 residues in the CDR3. V was shortened by 5 bases and J by 3 bases, with 12 bases between the two germline ends.